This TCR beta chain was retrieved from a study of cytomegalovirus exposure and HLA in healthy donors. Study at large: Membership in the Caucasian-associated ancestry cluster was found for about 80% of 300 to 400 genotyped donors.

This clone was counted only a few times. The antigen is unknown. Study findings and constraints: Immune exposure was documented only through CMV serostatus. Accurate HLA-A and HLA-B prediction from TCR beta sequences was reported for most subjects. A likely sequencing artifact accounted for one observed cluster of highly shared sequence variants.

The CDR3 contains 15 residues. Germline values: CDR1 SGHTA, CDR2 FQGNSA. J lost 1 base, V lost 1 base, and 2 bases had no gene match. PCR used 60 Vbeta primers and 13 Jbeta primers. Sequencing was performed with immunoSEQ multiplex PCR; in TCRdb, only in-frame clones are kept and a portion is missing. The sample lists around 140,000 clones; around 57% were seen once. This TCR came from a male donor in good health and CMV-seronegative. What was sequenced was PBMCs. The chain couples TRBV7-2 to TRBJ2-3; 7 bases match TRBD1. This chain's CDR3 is CASSLEGARTDTQYF. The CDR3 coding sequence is TGTGCCAGCAGCTTAGAGGGGGCTCGCACAGATACGCAGTATTTT. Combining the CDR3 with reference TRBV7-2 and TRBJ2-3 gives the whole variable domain GAGVSQSPSNKVTEKGKDVELRCDPISGHTALYWYRQSLGQGLEFLIYFQGNSAPDKSGLPSDRFSAERTGGSVSTLTIQRTQQEDSAVYLCASSLEGARTDTQYFGPGTRLTVL.